The 8 T cell receptor beta chains in this list originate from one sample, sequenced in a study of blood T cell repertoires in COVID-19. The repertoire was sequenced with immunoSEQ multiplex PCR; TCRdb's copy has only in-frame clones and lacks some. The sample lists 150,000 to 200,000 clones; 85% were seen once. Input material: peripheral blood. The source is a person aged 65 to 85 with COVID-19, enrolled during active disease.

V gene TRBV27 combines with J gene TRBJ2-5; 7 nucleotides align to TRBD1. The CDR3 has 13 residues. The germline gives CDR1 MNHEY, CDR2 SMNVEV (reference sequence). Trimming at V came to 6 bases and at J to 5 bases, leaving 6 bases not matched to a gene. The CDR3 is CASRYRGEETQYF. CDR3 sequence (DNA): TGTGCCAGCAGATACAGGGGTGAGGAGACCCAGTACTTC.

The chain combines TRBV3-1 (or the pseudogene TRBV3-2) with TRBJ1-4, with D perhaps matching TRBD1 (5 bases). The CDR3 runs 15 residues. Trimming stripped 5 bases from V and 7 bases from J, with 17 bases between. The germline V gene encodes CDR1 LGHDT and CDR2 YNNKEL (reference sequence). The CDR3 region is CASSFLGRGSEKLFF. The CDR3 nucleotides read TGTGCCAGCAGCTTCCTGGGGCGCGGATCTGAAAAACTGTTTTTT.

The chain joins TRBV5-1 to TRBJ1-1; tentative D call: TRBD1 (5 bases). CDR1 and CDR2 from the germline V gene are SGHRS and YFSETQ. V lost 1 base and J 7 bases, leaving 14 bases between the germline ends. The CDR3 runs 14 residues. DNA of the CDR3: TGCGCCAGCAGCTTGTCCGCGGGGACCTATGAAGCTTTCTTT. Its protein is CASSLSAGTYEAFF. The full variable domain, completed using reference TRBV5-1 and TRBJ1-1, is KAGVTQTPRYLIKTRGQQVTLSCSPISGHRSVSWYQQTPGQGLQFLFEYFSETQRNKGNFPGRFSGRQFSNSRSEMNVSTLELGDSALYLCASSLSAGTYEAFFGQGTRLTVV.

The V call is TRBV7-2, the J call TRBJ2-2, with TRBD2 identical over 9 bases. This CDR3 is built from 17 residues. Germline CDR1 SGHTA, CDR2 FQGNSA. Trimming cost V 0 bases and J 5 bases; bases outside gene matches: 7. CDR3 sequence (DNA): TGTGCCAGCAGCTTAGCGAGTATAGCGGGGGTGACCGGGGAGCTGTTTTTT. Translated: CASSLASIAGVTGELFF.

The J gene is TRBJ1-2, the V gene TRBV20-1; 8 bases align to TRBD1. Losses at the gene ends were 3 bases for V and 7 bases for J; bases not matched to a gene: 4. The CDR3 runs 12 residues. The V gene's germline CDR1 is DFQATT and CDR2 SNEGSKA (reference sequence). The CDR3 sequence is CSASLTGAGYTF. In DNA, the CDR3 is TGCAGTGCTAGTTTGACAGGGGCTGGCTACACCTTC.

The chain links TRBV3-1 (or the pseudogene TRBV3-2) to TRBJ2-1, with D possibly TRBD2 on 6 matching bases. V lost 2 bases to trimming and J lost 7 bases, with 18 bases between them. Germline V gene lookup returns CDR1 LGHDT and CDR2 YNNKEL (reference sequence). The CDR3 loop spans 16 amino acids. The CDR3 here is CASSQLRGIRGNEQFF. The CDR3 bases are TGTGCCAGCAGCCAATTACGGGGGATTCGGGGGAATGAGCAGTTCTTC.

The chain links TRBV5-1 to TRBJ2-2; 7 bases are a match to TRBD2. The CDR3 length is 14 residues. CDR1 and CDR2 from the germline V gene are SGHRS and YFSETQ. Trimming removed 6 bases from V and 0 bases from J; junction bases left unmatched: 2. CDR3 amino acids: CASTGLSNTGELFF. In DNA form, the CDR3 reads TGCGCCAGCACGGGACTATCGAACACCGGGGAGCTGTTTTTT.

This clone has just a few counts. The V call is TRBV24-1, the J call TRBJ2-7, with 7 nucleotides matching TRBD1. Losses at the gene ends were 2 bases for V and 2 bases for J; bases not matched to a gene: 5. CDR3 size: 15 residues. Germline V gives CDR1 KGHDR, CDR2 SFDVKD. CDR3: CATSDSWQGAYEQYF. In nucleotides, the CDR3 is TGTGCCACCAGTGATTCTTGGCAGGGGGCCTACGAGCAGTACTTC.